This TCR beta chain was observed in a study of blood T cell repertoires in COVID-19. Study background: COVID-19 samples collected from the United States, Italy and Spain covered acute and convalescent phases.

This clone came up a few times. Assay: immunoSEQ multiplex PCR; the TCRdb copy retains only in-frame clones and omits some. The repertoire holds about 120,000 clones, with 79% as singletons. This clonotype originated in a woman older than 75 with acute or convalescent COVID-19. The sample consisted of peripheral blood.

The CDR3 region is CASSAGQGYGYTF. CDR3 sequence (DNA): TGTGCCAGTAGTGCGGGACAGGGCTATGGCTACACCTTC. The chain is built from TRBV19 and TRBJ1-2; TRBD1 matches at 9 bases. The CDR3 is made up of 13 amino acids. Trimming removed 5 bases from V and 4 bases from J; junction bases left unmatched: 2. Germline CDR1 reads LNHDA; CDR2 reads SQIVND (reference sequence).